This passage covers 18 T cell receptor beta chains from one sample sequenced in a study of identical twins. TCRdb reanalysed the 5' RACE reads using MiXCR and keeps one entry per CDR3 protein. The sample contains 100,000 to 110,000 distinct CDR3 sequences, about 5.6% of which appear only once. The sequenced sample consisted of memory T cells sorted from blood. These receptors all come from a woman in her 50s in good health.

This clonotype was observed a few times. The chain recombines TRBV20-1 with TRBJ2-3, with D unclear. The CDR3 runs 15 residues. Trimming left V 0 bases short and J 0 bases short, with 10 bases between. Germline-derived CDR1 and CDR2 are DFQATT and SNEGSKA (reference sequence). The CDR3 sequence: CSARDPAPSTDTQYF. As DNA, the CDR3 is TGCAGTGCTAGAGATCCCGCGCCTAGCACAGATACGCAGTATTTT.

This clonotype was observed a few times. The chain couples TRBV7-9 to TRBJ2-1; 14 nucleotides line up with TRBD2. The CDR3 consists of 15 residues. V gave up 5 bases and J gave up 10 bases; unmatched junction bases: 7. Germline V gives CDR1 SEHNR, CDR2 FQNEAQ (reference sequence). This chain's CDR3 is CASSLGTSGRREQFF. In nucleotides, the CDR3 is TGTGCCAGCAGCCTTGGGACTAGCGGGAGACGCGAGCAGTTCTTC.

This clonotype was found many times. The rearrangement uses TRBV11-3 and TRBJ2-7; D could derive from TRBD1 or TRBD2 (5 bases each). CDR3 size: 15 residues. Trimming removed 3 bases at V and 2 bases at J, with 14 bases between. Germline loops: CDR1 SGHNT, CDR2 YENEEA. CDR3 coding DNA: TGTGCCAGCAGCTTTACCCGGGACCTTCCCTACGAGCAGTACTTC. It yields the protein CASSFTRDLPYEQYF.

This chain connects TRBV27 to TRBJ1-4; no clear D gene. The CDR3 has 13 amino acids. The germline V gene has CDR1 MNHEY and CDR2 SMNVEV (reference sequence). Trimming removed 6 bases from V and 8 bases from J, with 13 bases in between. The CDR3 sequence is CASRDPGMEKLFF. The CDR3 DNA follows: TGTGCCAGCAGGGATCCCGGGATGGAAAAACTGTTTTTT.

There are many counts of this clonotype. The genes are TRBV29-1 and TRBJ2-2; TRBD2 matches at 8 bases. The J segment lost 0 bases and the V segment lost 7 bases, leaving 1 base of the junction unmatched. The germline V gene has CDR1 SQVTM and CDR2 ANQGSEA. This CDR3 is 13 amino acids long. CDR3 in amino acids: CSAGLANTGELFF. The CDR3 coding sequence is TGCAGCGCGGGACTAGCGAACACCGGGGAGCTGTTTTTT.

This clonotype occurred many times. The chain links TRBV2 to TRBJ1-2; no firm D call. The CDR3 totals 14 residues. Germline CDR1 and CDR2: SNHLY and FYNNEI. Trimming pared 3 bases from V and 3 bases from J, leaving 11 bases between. In nucleotides, the CDR3 is TGTGCCAGCAGTGAGGGCCCAACCTACTATGGCTACACCTTC. Amino acid sequence: CASSEGPTYYGYTF.

This clonotype was picked up many times. The chain recombines TRBV10-1 with TRBJ2-1, with D unresolved. The CDR3 covers 12 residues. Germline values: CDR1 WNHNN, CDR2 SYGVQD (reference sequence). V was pared by 2 bases and J by 9 bases, with 8 bases between. As DNA, the CDR3 is TGCGCCAGCAGTGAGAACCCCCGTGAGCAGTTCTTC. Protein: CASSENPREQFF.

This chain links TRBV2 with TRBJ2-2, with 8 bases lining up with TRBD1. In germline, CDR1 is SNHLY, CDR2 FYNNEI. J gave up 3 bases and V 6 bases, and 6 bases lay outside the gene matches. The CDR3 is 15 amino acids. The CDR3 here is CASSPGQDHTGELFF. DNA of the CDR3: TGTGCCAGCAGCCCGGGACAGGACCACACCGGGGAGCTGTTTTTT.

This clonotype came up many times. The V call is TRBV19, the J call TRBJ2-3; TRBD2 agrees at 12 bases. The CDR3 runs to 16 residues. CDR1 and CDR2 from the germline V gene are LNHDA and SQIVND (reference sequence). V shed 3 bases and J 4 bases; nucleotides not matched to a gene: 5. The DNA of the CDR3 is TGTGCCAGTAGTATGTCGACTAGCGGGAGACCAGATACGCAGTATTTT. Protein sequence: CASSMSTSGRPDTQYF. Looking up the rest from reference TRBV19 and TRBJ2-3 gives the full variable domain: DGGITQSPKYLFRKEGQNVTLSCEQNLNHDAMYWYRQDPGQGLRLIYYSQIVNDFQKGDIAEGYSVSREKKESFPLTVTSAQKNPTAFYLCASSMSTSGRPDTQYFGPGTRLTVL.

This clonotype was seen many times. The chain joins TRBV20-1 to TRBJ2-4, with D perhaps matching TRBD2 (7 bases). Germline V gene sequence: CDR1 DFQATT, CDR2 SNEGSKA (reference sequence). V was trimmed by 7 bases and J by 0 bases, leaving 16 bases between them. This CDR3 is 15 amino acids long. CDR3 coding DNA: TGCAGTGGGGGGGGGCGGGGGCTAGCCAAAAACATTCAGTACTTC. This sequence encodes CSGGGRGLAKNIQYF.

This clonotype occurred a few times. V is TRBV6-1 and J is TRBJ2-5, with 7 bases matching TRBD2. The junction had 8 bases not matched to a gene; V was cut back by 2 bases and J by 5 bases. Germline V gene lookup returns CDR1 MNHNS and CDR2 SASEGT. The CDR3 is 15 residues long. The CDR3 region has the DNA TGTGCCAGCAGTGAAATTCGGGGGGTGCAGGAGACCCAGTACTTC. Amino acid sequence: CASSEIRGVQETQYF.

At least ten counts were recorded for this clonotype. J is TRBJ2-3 and V is TRBV20-1; 8 nucleotides match TRBD2. Germline assignment: CDR1 DFQATT and CDR2 SNEGSKA (reference sequence). The V and J ends lost 4 bases and 0 bases, in that order; junction bases with no gene match: 18. The CDR3 runs 19 residues. CDR3 DNA sequence: TGCAGTGCTACGGCGGCGGGAGGTCATTTTCCTCCTAGCACAGATACGCAGTATTTT. Translating gives CSATAAGGHFPPSTDTQYF.

This clonotype was counted ten times or more. V and J are TRBV7-8 and TRBJ2-1; 13 bases fit TRBD2. The CDR3 loop spans 14 amino acids. Germline V gives CDR1 SGHVS, CDR2 FQNEAQ. The V segment lost 3 bases and the J segment 7 bases; nucleotides outside the gene matches: 0. CDR3 in DNA: TGTGCCAGCAGCTTGACTAGCGGGAGGAATGAGCAGTTCTTC. Translated: CASSLTSGRNEQFF.

This clonotype was recorded at least ten times. The chain links TRBV6-4 to TRBJ2-1; the match to TRBD2 covers 8 bases. CDR3 length: 16 amino acids. Germline CDR1 reads MRHNA; CDR2 reads SNTAGT. Germline trimming cut 5 bases from V and 5 bases from J; bases unmatched to any gene: 11. CDR3 amino acids: CASSPGVSGGNNEQFF. CDR3 nucleotide sequence: TGTGCCAGCAGTCCGGGTGTGTCGGGAGGGAACAATGAGCAGTTCTTC.

This clonotype came up many times. J is TRBJ2-3 and V is TRBV7-8, with 8 bases aligning to TRBD2. The CDR3 covers 15 residues. J gave up 6 bases and V 1 base, and 6 bases lay outside the gene matches. CDR1 is SGHVS and CDR2 is FQNEAQ in the germline V gene. The chain's CDR3 is CASSLERESWDTQYF. The CDR3 region has the DNA TGTGCCAGCAGCTTAGAGCGGGAGAGTTGGGATACGCAGTATTTT.

This clonotype appeared many times. The CDR3: CASSPSRTHRGGEKLFF. In DNA, the CDR3 is TGCGCCAGCAGCCCATCGCGGACACACAGGGGTGGGGAAAAACTGTTTTTT. The chain couples TRBV5-1 to TRBJ1-4; TRBD1 matches at 7 bases. The germline CDR1 and CDR2 sequences are SGHRS and YFSETQ. With 4 bases clipped from V and 8 bases from J, the junction kept 17 bases outside the gene matches. The CDR3 has 17 amino acids. Supplemented by reference TRBV5-1 and TRBJ1-4, the full variable domain reads KAGVTQTPRYLIKTRGQQVTLSCSPISGHRSVSWYQQTPGQGLQFLFEYFSETQRNKGNFPGRFSGRQFSNSRSEMNVSTLELGDSALYLCASSPSRTHRGGEKLFFGSGTQLSVL.

This clonotype was detected many times. The J gene is TRBJ1-1, the V gene TRBV5-1, with 10 nucleotides matching TRBD1. The CDR3 is made up of 14 amino acids. Germline CDR1 is SGHRS and CDR2 is YFSETQ. V shed 0 bases and J 6 bases; nucleotides not matched to a gene: 2. CDR3 sequence: CASSLGQGASEAFF. CDR3 coding DNA: TGCGCCAGCAGCTTGGGACAGGGGGCTTCTGAAGCTTTCTTT.

This clonotype was observed a few times. The chain has TRBV29-1 and TRBJ2-5, with 7 bases lining up with TRBD2. Germline trimming cut 6 bases from V and 5 bases from J; bases unmatched to any gene: 9. Germline V gene data show CDR1 as SQVTM and CDR2 as ANQGSEA. The CDR3 extends over 13 amino acids. CDR3 in amino acids: CSVGGGSEETQYF. The CDR3 coding sequence is TGCAGCGTGGGGGGGGGGTCAGAGGAGACCCAGTACTTC.